This T cell receptor beta chain emerged from a study of T-cell reconstitution after alpha-beta-depleted transplantation in children. This clonotype appeared many times. The germline gives CDR1 DFQATT, CDR2 SNEGSKA (reference sequence). CDR3 length: 14 residues. V lost 2 bases to trimming and J lost 4 bases; unmatched junction nucleotides: 5. Preparing the TCRbeta library involved the use of unique molecular identifiers. TCRdb independently ran MiXCR on the PCR reads; one entry per CDR3 protein. Found here are hundreds of thousands of distinct CDR3 sequences, 10% to 15% of them singletons; the top ten hold 2% to 2.5%.

This TCR came from a male patient younger than 18 who had a stem cell transplant for acute myeloid leukemia, so the T cells may come from the graft donor. The material was PBMCs, mostly from graft donor cells, obtained 360 days after TCRalphabeta/CD19-depleted stem cell transplant. The chain links TRBV20-1 to TRBJ2-5; 9 bases align to TRBD2. In nucleotides, the CDR3 is TGCAGTGCTAGATTAGCGGGAGTGTTAGAGACCCAGTACTTC. This codes for CSARLAGVLETQYF.